Shown below are 5 T cell receptor beta chains from a single sample sequenced in a study of early T cells in non-severe SARS-CoV-2 infection. TCRdb re-called the 5' RACE reads with MiXCR, one entry per CDR3 protein. The table has some 80,000 distinct CDR3 sequences, 10% seen once. Sequenced here: whole blood, sampled at baseline. The receptors were sampled from an adult who was a healthcare worker with PCR-confirmed SARS-CoV-2 infection or an uninfected control (not recorded which).

This clonotype was seen a handful of times. The chain couples TRBV11-2 to TRBJ1-2, with TRBD1 identical over 7 bases. Trimming at V came to 7 bases and at J to 5 bases, leaving 10 bases not matched to a gene. CDR1 is SGHAT, CDR2 FQNNGV, per germline. CDR3 size: 14 residues. The CDR3 bases are TGTGCCAGCACCTATGCGGGGACAGCTTATGGCTACACCTTC. Translating gives CASTYAGTAYGYTF.

This clonotype was counted at least ten times. The chain has TRBV28 and TRBJ2-2; 10 bases align to TRBD2. The CDR3 contains 15 residues. Germline loops: CDR1 MDHEN, CDR2 SYDVKM. V lost 7 bases to trimming and J lost 6 bases; unmatched junction nucleotides: 8. CDR3 sequence (DNA): TGTGCCAGCACGCAAGGACTAGCGGCCGCCGGGGAGCTGTTTTTT. This sequence encodes CASTQGLAAAGELFF.

V usage is TRBV5-6 and J usage is TRBJ2-3; tentatively, D is TRBD2 (6 bases). Germline CDR1 is SGHDT and CDR2 is YYEEEE. The CDR3 length is 14 residues. V lost 4 bases and J 1 base, leaving 10 bases between the germline ends. The CDR3 sequence: CASSPGLRTDTQYF. The CDR3 DNA follows: TGTGCCAGCAGCCCGGGACTTCGCACAGATACGCAGTATTTT.

This clonotype occurred a few times. V gene TRBV5-4 combines with J gene TRBJ2-3; no definite D call. The CDR3 runs 13 residues. Germline CDR1 reads SGHNT; CDR2 reads YYREEE (reference sequence). Trimming pared 3 bases from V and 4 bases from J, leaving 9 bases between. The CDR3 loop is CASSSSSPDTQYF. Written as DNA, the CDR3 is TGTGCCAGCAGCTCAAGCTCCCCAGATACGCAGTATTTT.

This clonotype was recorded a few times. The V gene is TRBV9, the J gene TRBJ2-1; D is perhaps TRBD2 (5 bases). Germline CDR1 SGDLS, CDR2 YYNGEE. This CDR3 contains 15 residues. V shed 2 bases and J shed 2 bases, with 11 bases lying between them. The CDR3 region has the DNA TGTGCCAGCAGCGTCGGCGGGCCGGCCTACAATGAGCAGTTCTTC. This translates into CASSVGGPAYNEQFF.